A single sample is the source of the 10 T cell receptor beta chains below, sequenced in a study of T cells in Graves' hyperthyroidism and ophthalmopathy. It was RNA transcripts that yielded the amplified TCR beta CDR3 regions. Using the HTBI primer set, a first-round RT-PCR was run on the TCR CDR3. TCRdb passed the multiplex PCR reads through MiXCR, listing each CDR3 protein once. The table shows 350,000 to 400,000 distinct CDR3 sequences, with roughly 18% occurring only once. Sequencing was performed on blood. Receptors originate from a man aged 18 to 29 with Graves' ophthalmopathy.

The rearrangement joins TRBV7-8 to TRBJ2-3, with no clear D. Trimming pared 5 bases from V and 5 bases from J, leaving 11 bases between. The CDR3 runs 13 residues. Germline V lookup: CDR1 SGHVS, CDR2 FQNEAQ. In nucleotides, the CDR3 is TGTGCCAGCAGCAACCGACCAGGAGATACGCAGTATTTT. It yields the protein CASSNRPGDTQYF.

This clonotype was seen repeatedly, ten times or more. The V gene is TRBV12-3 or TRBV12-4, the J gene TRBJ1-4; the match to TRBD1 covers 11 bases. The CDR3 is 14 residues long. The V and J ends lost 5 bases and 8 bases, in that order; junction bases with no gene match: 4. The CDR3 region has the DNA TGTGCCAGCAGTGGGACAGGGGGTCGCGAAAAACTGTTTTTT. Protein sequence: CASSGTGGREKLFF.

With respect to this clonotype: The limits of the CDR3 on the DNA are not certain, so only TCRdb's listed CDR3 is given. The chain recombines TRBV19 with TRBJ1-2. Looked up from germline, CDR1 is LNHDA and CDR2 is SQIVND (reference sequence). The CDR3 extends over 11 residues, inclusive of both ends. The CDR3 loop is CVSGKAYGCTF.

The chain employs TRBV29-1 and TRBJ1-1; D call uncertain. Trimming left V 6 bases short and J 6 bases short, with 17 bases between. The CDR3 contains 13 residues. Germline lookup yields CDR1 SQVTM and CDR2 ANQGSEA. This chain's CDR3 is CSVAQVLMAEAFF. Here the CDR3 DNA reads TGCAGCGTCGCACAAGTTTTGATGGCTGAAGCTTTCTTT.

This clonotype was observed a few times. Here the CDR3 reads CASSEEVGTGASEQYF. The CDR3 DNA reads as TGTGCCAGCAGTGAAGAGGTTGGGACAGGGGCAAGTGAGCAGTACTTC. The rearrangement links TRBV6-1 to TRBJ2-7, with 10 bases identical to TRBD1. From germline, CDR1 is MNHNS and CDR2 SASEGT. V gave up 1 base and J gave up 7 bases; unmatched junction bases: 10. This CDR3 is 16 amino acids long.

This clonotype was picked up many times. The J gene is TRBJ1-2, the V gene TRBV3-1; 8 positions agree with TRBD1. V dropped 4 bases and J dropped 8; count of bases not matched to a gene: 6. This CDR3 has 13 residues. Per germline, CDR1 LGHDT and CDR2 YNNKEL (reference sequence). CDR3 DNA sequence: TGTGCCAGCAGCCCGGACAGGGAAGGAGGCTACACCTTC. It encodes CASSPDREGGYTF.

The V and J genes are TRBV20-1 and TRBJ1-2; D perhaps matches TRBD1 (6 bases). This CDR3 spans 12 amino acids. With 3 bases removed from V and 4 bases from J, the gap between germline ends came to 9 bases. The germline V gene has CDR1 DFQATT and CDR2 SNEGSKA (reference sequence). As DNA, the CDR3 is TGCAGTGCTAGGCAAGGGGGCTATGGCTACACCTTC. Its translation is CSARQGGYGYTF.

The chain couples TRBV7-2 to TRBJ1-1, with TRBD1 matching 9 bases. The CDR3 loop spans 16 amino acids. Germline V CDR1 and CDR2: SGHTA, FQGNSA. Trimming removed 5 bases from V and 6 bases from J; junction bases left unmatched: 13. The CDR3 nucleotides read TGTGCCAGCAGCACCTACAGGGGGCTGGTTGTCTCTGAAGCTTTCTTT. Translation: CASSTYRGLVVSEAFF. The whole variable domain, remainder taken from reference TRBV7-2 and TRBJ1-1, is GAGVSQSPSNKVTEKGKDVELRCDPISGHTALYWYRQSLGQGLEFLIYFQGNSAPDKSGLPSDRFSAERTGGSVSTLTIQRTQQEDSAVYLCASSTYRGLVVSEAFFGQGTRLTVV.

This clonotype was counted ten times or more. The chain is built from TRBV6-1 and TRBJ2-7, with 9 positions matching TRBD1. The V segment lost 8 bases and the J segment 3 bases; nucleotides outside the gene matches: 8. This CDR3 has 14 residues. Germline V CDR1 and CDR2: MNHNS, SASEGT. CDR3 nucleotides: TGTGCCAGCGGACAGGGGACGGGGTTCTACGAGCAGTACTTC. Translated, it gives CASGQGTGFYEQYF.

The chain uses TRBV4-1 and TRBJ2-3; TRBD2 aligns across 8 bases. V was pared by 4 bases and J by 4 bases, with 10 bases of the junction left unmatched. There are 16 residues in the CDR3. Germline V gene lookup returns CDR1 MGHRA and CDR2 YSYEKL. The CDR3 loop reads CASSPPRGGLADTQYF. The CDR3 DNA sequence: TGCGCCAGCAGCCCCCCCCGGGGGGGGCTTGCAGATACGCAGTATTTT.